One sample yielded the 13 T cell receptor beta chains listed below, sequenced in a study of metastatic and nonmetastatic thyroid tumors. TCRdb re-clonotyped the PCR reads through MiXCR. The sample holds about 20,000 clones, about 30% seen once. Among the patients, none had received any treatment before thyroid surgery. Sequenced sample: blood. The source of these receptors is a female donor with papillary thyroid cancer or a benign thyroid nodule (not recorded which). Some clones in this sample may be carry-over from other donors' samples.

A few counts support this clone. The chain has TRBV6-1 and TRBJ1-6, with no clear D. The V end was cut by 7 bases, the J end by 8 bases, with 12 bases between. Germline values: CDR1 MNHNS, CDR2 SASEGT. This CDR3 spans 13 amino acids. This chain's CDR3 is CASIGGLHSPLHF. DNA for the CDR3: TGTGCCAGCATAGGCGGACTACATTCACCCCTCCACTTT.

There are many counts of this clone. The chain employs TRBV7-2 and TRBJ2-3; D might be TRBD2 (6 bases). The CDR3 extends over 16 amino acids. V was cut by 2 bases and J by 4 bases, with 16 bases left in between. The germline gives CDR1 SGHTA, CDR2 FQGNSA. CDR3 amino acids: CASSLSSGVEADTQYF. The DNA of the CDR3 is TGTGCCAGCAGCTTATCGTCGGGAGTTGAGGCAGATACGCAGTATTTT.

This clone was detected many times. The gene calls are TRBV19 and TRBJ2-1; TRBD2 matches at 13 bases. V lost 5 bases to trimming and J lost 5 bases; unmatched junction nucleotides: 12. The CDR3 has 18 residues. Germline V gene sequence: CDR1 LNHDA, CDR2 SQIVND (reference sequence). In nucleotides, the CDR3 is TGTGCCAGTAGTCCCATCCGACTAGCGGGAGGTGGTAACAATGAGCAGTTCTTC. Protein sequence: CASSPIRLAGGGNNEQFF.

The rearrangement joins TRBV6-1 to TRBJ1-3; D is unresolved. Trimming cost V 4 bases and J 0 bases, with 10 bases left between them. The CDR3 runs 15 residues. Germline values: CDR1 MNHNS, CDR2 SASEGT. Here the CDR3 reads CASSVRPGSGNTIYF. CDR3 nucleotide sequence: TGTGCCAGCAGTGTTCGGCCAGGCTCTGGAAACACCATATATTTT.

By share, this clone ranks as medium-sized (0.01 to 0.1%). The chain combines TRBV28 with TRBJ1-6, with a possible D match to TRBD1 (6 bases). Trimming pared 7 bases from V and 5 bases from J, leaving 15 bases between. Germline V gene sequence: CDR1 MDHEN, CDR2 SYDVKM. The CDR3 is 15 residues long. In DNA, the CDR3 is TGTGCCAGCACTCCTCTAACAGGGAATAATTCACCCCTCCACTTT. This codes for CASTPLTGNNSPLHF. Full variable domain (remainder filled in from reference TRBV28 and TRBJ1-6): DVKVTQSSRYLVKRTGEKVFLECVQDMDHENMFWYRQDPGLGLRLIYFSYDVKMKEKGDIPEGYSVSREKKERFSLILESASTNQTSMYLCASTPLTGNNSPLHFGNGTRLTVT.

There are many counts of this clone. This chain uses TRBV5-1 with TRBJ1-4; perhaps TRBD1 as D (6 bases). From germline, CDR1 is SGHRS and CDR2 YFSETQ. CDR3 length: 17 amino acids. Trimming left V 0 bases short and J 0 bases short, with 12 bases between. CDR3 in DNA: TGCGCCAGCAGCTTGGGTACAGGGATTGCAACTAATGAAAAACTGTTTTTT. The encoded protein is CASSLGTGIATNEKLFF. Combining the CDR3 with reference TRBV5-1 and TRBJ1-4 gives the whole variable domain KAGVTQTPRYLIKTRGQQVTLSCSPISGHRSVSWYQQTPGQGLQFLFEYFSETQRNKGNFPGRFSGRQFSNSRSEMNVSTLELGDSALYLCASSLGTGIATNEKLFFGSGTQLSVL.

This clone was seen ten or more times. This chain links TRBV10-3 with TRBJ1-4; D is uncertain. V lost 4 bases, J lost 8 bases, and 8 bases lay in between. CDR1 is ENHRY, CDR2 SYGVKD, per germline. The CDR3 length is 12 residues. This chain's CDR3 is CAISGEGEKLFF. CDR3 DNA: TGTGCCATCAGTGGGGAGGGAGAAAAACTGTTTTTT.

This clone appeared a few times. The rearrangement links TRBV11-2 to TRBJ1-1; D remains unclear. The CDR3 has 12 amino acids. Trimming shortened V by 0 bases and J by 4 bases, and 3 bases separated the two germline ends. CDR1 and CDR2 from the germline V gene are SGHAT and FQNNGV. In DNA form, the CDR3 reads TGTGCCAGCAGCTTAGATCGCACTGAAGCTTTCTTT. Encoded protein: CASSLDRTEAFF.

This clone has a single count. The V gene is TRBV7-8, the J gene TRBJ2-3, with a weak D call TRBD1 (5 bases). The CDR3 has 16 residues. Trimming took off 6 bases at V and 2 bases at J, with 18 bases between the two ends. CDR1 is SGHVS, CDR2 FQNEAQ, per germline. The CDR3 protein is CASRYKGDNLTDTQYF. CDR3 DNA: TGTGCCAGCAGATATAAAGGGGATAACCTCACAGATACGCAGTATTTT.

The table lists this clone with many counts. The chain employs TRBV7-9 and TRBJ1-1, with TRBD1 matching over 7 bases. Looked up from germline, CDR1 is SEHNR and CDR2 is FQNEAQ (reference sequence). The CDR3 length is 16 residues. V lost 6 bases and J lost 3; bases outside the gene matches: 13. The CDR3 is CASRRWGLGTDTEAFF. The CDR3 DNA reads TGTGCCAGCAGACGTTGGGGATTAGGGACAGACACTGAAGCTTTCTTT.

In this sample, this clone turned up many times. A read error may explain this, as a much larger clone is one base away. At the DNA level, this CDR3 is encoded by other sequences in the same sample as well. The chain links TRBV4-2 to TRBJ1-6; D not certain. Germline V gene sequence: CDR1 LGHNA, CDR2 YNFKEQ. The CDR3 has 14 residues. CDR3 nucleotides: TGTGCTAGCAGCCAAGATAGAATCGGTTCACCCCTCCACTTT. This translates into CASSQDRIGSPLHF.

This clone has only a few counts. The rearrangement uses TRBV15 and TRBJ2-7, with 10 bases aligning to TRBD1. Germline CDR1 and CDR2: LNHNV and YYDKDF (reference sequence). The CDR3 extends over 16 amino acids. With 5 bases clipped from V and 7 bases from J, the junction kept 14 bases outside the gene matches. The CDR3 DNA reads TGTGCCACCAGCCCACTTATGGGGACAGGGGCCGGGGAGCAGTACTTC. Protein product: CATSPLMGTGAGEQYF.

By proportion, this clone is medium-sized. The chain uses TRBV12-3 or TRBV12-4 and TRBJ1-2; D gene unclear. The length of the CDR3 is 12 residues. Trimming removed 1 base from V and 7 bases from J, with 7 bases in between. CDR3 in DNA: TGTGCCAGCAGTTTAGGGGGATCTGGCTACACCTTC. Encoded protein: CASSLGGSGYTF.